This T cell receptor beta chain was captured in a study of identical twins. Study-level points and caveats: Cord blood's abundant beta clonotypes had fewer insertions, unlike memory repertoires. Conclusions rested on cross-sectional statistics rather than following the same donors.

Template switching created a universal primer site, and the cDNA included unique molecular identifiers. TCRdb re-derived calls from the 5' RACE reads in MiXCR, one entry per CDR3 protein. The repertoire has approximately 700,000 distinct CDR3 sequences, approximately 6% of them found once; the top ten carry roughly 1.8%. The CDR3 covers 15 residues. V shed 0 bases and J 4 bases; nucleotides not matched to a gene: 4. Germline V gene data show CDR1 as SGHRS and CDR2 as YFSETQ. Details on this clonotype: Its antigen is unidentified.

This chain uses TRBV5-1 with TRBJ2-5, with 9 bases identical to TRBD1. This sequence originates from a man aged 18 to 30 in good health. Specimen: naive T cells sorted from blood. In DNA form, the CDR3 reads TGCGCCAGCAGCTTGGGGGACAGGGCGGCAGAGACCCAGTACTTC. It encodes CASSLGDRAAETQYF. The whole variable domain, remainder taken from reference TRBV5-1 and TRBJ2-5, is KAGVTQTPRYLIKTRGQQVTLSCSPISGHRSVSWYQQTPGQGLQFLFEYFSETQRNKGNFPGRFSGRQFSNSRSEMNVSTLELGDSALYLCASSLGDRAAETQYFGPGTRLLVL.